Included here is one T cell receptor (beta chain) sequence, with context. The CDR3 consists of 15 residues. Germline CDR1 reads LGHNA; CDR2 reads YSLEER. The V gene end was trimmed by 1 base and the J gene end by 2 bases; junction bases not matched to a gene: 4. The data were taken from a study of blood T cells in healthy people across ages. Next came a second PCR, run for about 6 to 11 cycles, which used a sample-barcoded 5' primer along with a J-beta primer mix. One entry per CDR3 protein, called by TCRdb with MiXCR from the 5' RACE reads. The table records about 970,000 distinct CDR3 sequences, 51% of them present only once.

Specimen: blood. The J gene is TRBJ2-5, the V gene TRBV4-3; 7 positions match TRBD1. The clonotype originates from a woman aged 55-70 years in good health. This chain's CDR3 is CASSQGTGFQETQYF. In DNA form, the CDR3 reads TGCGCCAGCAGCCAAGGGACAGGATTTCAAGAGACCCAGTACTTC.